This TCR beta chain was identified during a study of blood T cell repertoires in COVID-19. Each participant's cohort was designated according to participant-reported clinical history. The protocol was immunoSEQ multiplex PCR, while the TCRdb copy is restricted to in-frame clones and leaves out a portion. The sample yields roughly 180,000 clones, 87% seen once. CDR1 and CDR2 (germline): KGHDR, SFDVKD. Between the trimmed V and J ends, which lost 1 base and 3 bases, there was a span of 10 bases. The CDR3 covers 15 residues. This clonotype was sampled from a woman aged 30 to 39 who had recovered from COVID-19. The chain recombines TRBV24-1 with TRBJ2-3, with D possibly matching TRBD2 (6 bases). The sequencing input was PBMCs or T cells enriched from blood (not recorded which). DNA for the CDR3: TGTGCCACCAGTGATTTTAGGGACTCTACAGATACGCAGTATTTT. It codes for CATSDFRDSTDTQYF.